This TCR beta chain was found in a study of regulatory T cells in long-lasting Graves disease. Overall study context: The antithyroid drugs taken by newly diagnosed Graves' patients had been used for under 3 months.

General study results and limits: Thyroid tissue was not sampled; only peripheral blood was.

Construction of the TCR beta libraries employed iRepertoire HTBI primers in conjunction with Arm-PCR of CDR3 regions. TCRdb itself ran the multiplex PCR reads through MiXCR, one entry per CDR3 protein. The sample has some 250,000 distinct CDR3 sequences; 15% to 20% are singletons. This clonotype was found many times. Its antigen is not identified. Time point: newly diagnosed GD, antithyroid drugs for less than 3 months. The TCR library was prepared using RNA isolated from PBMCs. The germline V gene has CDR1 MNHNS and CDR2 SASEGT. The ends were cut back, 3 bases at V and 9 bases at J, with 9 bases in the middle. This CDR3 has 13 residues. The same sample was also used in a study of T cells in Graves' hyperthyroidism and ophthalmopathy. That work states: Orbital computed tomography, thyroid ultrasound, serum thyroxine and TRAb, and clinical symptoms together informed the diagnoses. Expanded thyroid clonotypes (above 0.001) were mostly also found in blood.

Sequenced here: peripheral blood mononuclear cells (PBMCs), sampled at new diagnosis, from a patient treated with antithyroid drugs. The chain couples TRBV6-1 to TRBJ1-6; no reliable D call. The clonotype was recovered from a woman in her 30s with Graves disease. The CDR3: CASSEGLLSPLHF. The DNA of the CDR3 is TGTGCCAGCAGTGAGGGTTTACTTTCACCCCTCCACTTT.